This T cell receptor (beta chain) was sequenced during a study of post-analysis software for immune sequencing data. Findings and limits, study-wide: Compared with controls, patients had more of 4 to 6 TRBV segments, including TRBV5-6, TRBV5-1 and TRBV20-1.

This clonotype was counted between two and nine times. Its antigen is not known. cDNA libraries of TCR beta carried unique molecular identifiers. TCRdb used MiXCR to reprocess the PCR reads, holding one entry per CDR3 protein. The repertoire holds approximately 730,000 distinct CDR3 sequences, with roughly 29% as singletons. Trimming removed 5 bases from V and 8 bases from J; junction bases left unmatched: 9. Germline V gene lookup returns CDR1 SGHAT and CDR2 FQNNGV. This CDR3 spans 15 amino acids. The TCR comes from a girl under 18 with multiple sclerosis. What was sequenced was blood. The chain employs TRBV11-2 and TRBJ2-3; 11 bases are shared with TRBD1. CDR3 protein: CASSRPGQGDGTQYF. For the CDR3, the DNA is TGTGCCAGCAGCCGTCCGGGACAGGGGGACGGTACGCAGTATTTT.